This T cell receptor beta chain was identified during a study of cytomegalovirus exposure and HLA in healthy donors. Study overall: Out of approximately 400 genotyped donors, about 80% belonged to the Caucasian-associated ancestry cluster.

The germline V gene encodes CDR1 SGHNT and CDR2 YYREEE (reference sequence). V lost 4 bases and J lost 3; bases outside the gene matches: 9. The CDR3 runs to 15 residues. This PCR relied on a set of 60 Vbeta primers and 13 Jbeta primers. Assay: immunoSEQ multiplex PCR; the TCRdb copy retains only in-frame clones and omits some. This table holds about 150,000 clones, 70% to 80% found once. Sequenced input: PBMCs. This sequence joins TRBV5-4 and TRBJ1-1, with TRBD1 matching over 7 bases. The sequence was collected from a man aged 40-50 years in good health and CMV-seropositive. CDR3 DNA sequence: TGTGCCAGCAGCCTCAAGACGCAGGGGGACACTGAAGCTTTCTTT. Residues: CASSLKTQGDTEAFF. The entire variable domain, with the rest obtained from reference TRBV5-4 and TRBJ1-1, is as follows: ETGVTQSPTHLIKTRGQQVTLRCSSQSGHNTVSWYQQALGQGPQFIFQYYREEENGRGNFPPRFSGLQFPNYSSELNVNALELDDSALYLCASSLKTQGDTEAFFGQGTRLTVV.